This record looks at one TCR beta chain sequence and its context. Its antigen is unknown. No base-level quality is on record; no much larger clone is a single base apart. This specimen belongs to a study of CD8+ T cells in alopecia areata (dated by TCRdb to 2016 to 2019). Turning to the overall study: The treated patients took part in an open-label pilot trial in which moderate-to-severe alopecia areata was treated with oral tofacitinib at 5 to 10 mg twice daily. Scalp clonality was compared across normal scalp (n=4), patchy alopecia areata scalp (n=8), and alopecia totalis/universalis scalp (n=8). The study used high-throughput TCRbeta sequencing to examine T cell clonal expansion in alopecia areata, in both the C3H/HeJ mouse model and human patients. The RNA source kit depended on sample type: the PAXgene miRNA kit for fixed scalp, the miRNeasy kit for PBMCs, and the RNeasy kit for mouse skin. Disease severity in treated patients was measured with the SALT score, which quantifies the percentage of affected scalp surface area. In humans, TCRbeta sequencing was performed on scalp tissue and on sorted CD4+ and CD8+ peripheral blood T cells from healthy controls and from patients with patchy or totalis/universalis alopecia areata. Patients stayed on tofacitinib for 6 to 18 months and then had 6 months of follow-up off drug so that delayed response and recurrence could be assessed. Biopsies were taken from tofacitinib-treated patients at baseline and again at 4 and 24 weeks into treatment, and several of those patients also had a later scalp biopsy. Amplification of TCRbeta CDR3 regions was done by immunoSEQ multiplex PCR using 35 Vbeta forward primers and 13 Jbeta reverse primers.

Sample time point, as interpreted from the label and publication: about 25 weeks on oral tofacitinib. Reading the label with the study, this specimen's treatment or condition is: oral pan-JAK inhibitor, 5-10 mg twice daily. Lesional scalp punch biopsies and peripheral blood were collected from alopecia areata patients. PBMCs were isolated by density centrifugation and stained for CD3, CD4 and CD8, after which CD4+ and CD8+ T cells were sorted on a FACSAria. From a lookup of the germline V gene, CDR1 and CDR2 are SGHDT and YYEEEE. Counted from cysteine to phenylalanine, this CDR3 has 13 amino acids. The only DNA kept is the CDR3, 39 bases in frame from the first base. At the junction V is shortened by 5 bases and J by 4 bases; bases outside the gene matches: 4. Library construction relied on the immunoSEQ multiplex PCR assay. For TCR sequencing, RNA was extracted from every sample and reverse transcribed into cDNA to serve as template. First-strand cDNA was synthesized with SuperScript III using a 2:1 mix of oligo-dT and random hexamers. A synthetic immune receptor repertoire was used to gauge amplification bias, and whatever bias remained was removed computationally. On the study's bioinformatics: Raw reads were preprocessed to remove errors, and CDR3 was defined by IMGT conventions from the conserved cysteine to phenylalanine. Clonality was calculated as 1 minus Shannon entropy normalized by log2 of the number of productive unique TCRs. CD4 or CD8 identity of scalp clones was inferred by cross-referencing scalp TCRbeta sequences with sorted blood CD4 and CD8 repertoires. TCRdb provides this immuneACCESS table in a form limited to in-frame rearrangements. Some clones are lacking; in checked studies, under half of them reflect an unresolved V gene, and why the rest are absent is not known. From that table come the V and J calls and clone size; the DNA was used to work out D and trimming. This sample lists fewer than 110,000 clones; 84% were detected once. The leading ten clones occupy 20% to 25% of the sample.

Points the paper makes about the study in general: Shared TCR sequences between patients were less evident than in mice, which may be partly attributable to HLA diversity in the patient population. With tofacitinib, both scalp clonality and the number of expanded CD8+ clones among the top 100 scalp clones went down significantly. Compared with normal scalp, lesional scalp, particularly in alopecia totalis/universalis, had higher clonality and more expanded CD8+ clones, which suggests antigenic drive. Scalp TCR repertoire analysis is complicated because resident alphabeta T cells in normal human skin are also sequenced, whereas mouse skin is dominated by gammadelta T cells. The treated cohort was small, with a single nonresponder, so links between baseline CD8+ expansion and response need larger studies. Many expanded lesional clones were found to persist in scalp and blood during tofacitinib treatment, and relapse after treatment cessation may be partly explained by this persistence.

This specimen consisted of CD8+ T cells sorted from blood, obtained at week 24, from a patient treated with tofacitinib. This receptor was taken from a human donor with alopecia areata. The chain couples TRBV5-6 to TRBJ1-1; 8 of the junction bases match TRBD1. The CDR3 region has the sequence CASSNTGGTEAFF. The DNA sequence is TGTGCCAGCAGTAATACAGGGGGCACTGAAGCTTTCTTT.